This T cell receptor beta chain was captured by sequencing in a study of PD-1 blockade in classical Hodgkin lymphoma. General observations from the study: There remain no defined causes for the repertoire differences, which possibly reflect disease activity or prior therapy. Newly diagnosed patients were reported to exhibit reduced baseline TCR diversity relative to healthy donors.

Time point: newly diagnosed, previously untreated cHL patient sample. Peripheral samples used as comparators were newly diagnosed, untreated classical Hodgkin lymphoma PBMCs. A word on this clone: Its antigen is as yet unknown.

Germline V gene lookup returns CDR1 SNHLY and CDR2 FYNNEI. The CDR3 spans 13 residues. V was trimmed by 4 bases and J by 4 bases, leaving 8 bases between them. Assay used: immunoSEQ multiplex PCR; TCRdb lists only in-frame clones, some missing. Of 15,000 to 20,000 clones in the sample, 90% were seen once. This receptor was obtained from a human donor with classical Hodgkin lymphoma. The material sequenced was peripheral blood mononuclear cells (PBMCs). The chain uses TRBV2 and TRBJ1-5; unclear D gene. This CDR3 reads CASSVSGNQPQHF. The CDR3 DNA follows: TGTGCCAGCAGTGTATCGGGGAATCAGCCCCAGCATTTT.